The next 20 T cell receptor beta chains were all read from a single sample in a study of Ad26.COV2.S vaccination and SARS-CoV-2 variants. The assay was immunoSEQ multiplex PCR, and TCRdb's table has in-frame clones only and misses some. The sample includes around 320,000 clones, about nine tenths of them seen just once. Treatment here: around 19 received Ad26.COV2.S at low or high dose, single or two shots; five or six received placebo; per-sample allocation not given. The samples were gathered on day 63 after the first injection of vaccine or placebo. The material sequenced was peripheral blood, taken in a trial of Ad26.COV2.S vaccine versus placebo. Source of these receptors: a person aged 18-65 years who received the Ad26.COV2.S COVID-19 vaccine or a placebo.

The chain has TRBV5-8 and TRBJ2-1, with no clear D. Germline CDR1 reads SGHTS; CDR2 reads YDEGEE. This CDR3 has 13 amino acids. Trimming left V 1 base short and J 4 bases short, with 6 bases between. CDR3: CASSLNSYNEQFF. The DNA for the CDR3 is TGTGCCAGCAGCTTGAACAGTTACAATGAGCAGTTCTTC.

As concerns this clone: At one boundary the junction diverges from the germline segment, which might be a read error. The J gene is TRBJ1-1, the V gene TRBV7-7; no clear D. This CDR3 spans 13 amino acids. Per germline, CDR1 SSHAT and CDR2 FNYEAQ (reference sequence). DNA of the CDR3: TGTGCTAGCAGCTCCGACTACAGCTCTGAAGCTTTCTTT. It codes for CASSSDYSSEAFF.

The rearrangement uses TRBV23-1 and TRBJ1-1; D is unresolved. TRBV23-1 is noted as an ORF with a role that remains uncertain. Trimming removed 8 bases from V and 4 bases from J, with 14 bases in between. The length of the CDR3 is 13 residues. Here the CDR3 DNA reads TGCGCCAGCGCCTGCCCGTATCGCACTGAAGCTTTCTTT. It translates to CASACPYRTEAFF.

V usage is TRBV19 and J usage is TRBJ2-7, with 8 positions matching TRBD1. V dropped 4 bases and J dropped 3; count of bases not matched to a gene: 8. CDR3 length: 15 amino acids. Germline CDR1 and CDR2: LNHDA and SQIVND (reference sequence). The CDR3 bases are TGTGCCAGTAGTACCGGACAGGGATCAATCTACGAGCAGTACTTC. It yields the protein CASSTGQGSIYEQYF.

This clone has more than one count but fewer than ten. The CDR3 protein is CASSTGLAAGELFF. The CDR3, as DNA: TGTGCCAGCAGCACGGGACTAGCTGCCGGGGAGCTGTTTTTT. The rearrangement links TRBV5-6 to TRBJ2-2; TRBD2 matches 9 bases. The CDR3 runs to 14 residues. The germline V gene has CDR1 SGHDT and CDR2 YYEEEE. V dropped 4 bases and J dropped 6; count of bases not matched to a gene: 4.

This sequence joins TRBV30 and TRBJ2-5; 7 bases are a match to TRBD1. V gave up 3 bases and J gave up 5 bases; unmatched junction bases: 9. The germline CDR1 and CDR2 sequences are GTSNPN and SVGIG (reference sequence). This CDR3 is built from 14 residues. CDR3 in amino acids: CAWRKGRGWETQYF. The CDR3, as DNA: TGTGCCTGGAGAAAGGGCAGGGGGTGGGAGACCCAGTACTTC.

V is TRBV5-4 and J is TRBJ2-7, with 7 bases matching TRBD2. J was trimmed by 1 base and V by 3 bases; bases with no gene match: 1. The CDR3 runs 13 residues. Germline CDR1 reads SGHNT; CDR2 reads YYREEE (reference sequence). The CDR3 DNA follows: TGTGCCAGCAGCTCCGGGGGGTCCTACGAGCAGTACTTC. Amino acids: CASSSGGSYEQYF.

This chain links TRBV19 with TRBJ2-5; D gene ambiguous. CDR3 length equals 13 residues. CDR1 and CDR2 (germline): LNHDA, SQIVND (reference sequence). V lost 5 bases and J 2 bases, leaving 9 bases between the germline ends. This CDR3 is CASSYGSQETQYF. In DNA, the CDR3 is TGTGCCAGTAGTTACGGCAGTCAAGAGACCCAGTACTTC. The full variable domain, rest sourced from reference TRBV19 and TRBJ2-5, is DGGITQSPKYLFRKEGQNVTLSCEQNLNHDAMYWYRQDPGQGLRLIYYSQIVNDFQKGDIAEGYSVSREKKESFPLTVTSAQKNPTAFYLCASSYGSQETQYFGPGTRLLVL.

The chain has TRBV10-3 and TRBJ2-7; D possibly corresponds to TRBD1 (6 bases). CDR3 length equals 13 residues. CDR1 is ENHRY and CDR2 is SYGVKD in the germline V gene. The germline V and J ends were trimmed by 11 bases and 6 bases, with 20 bases remaining between them. The CDR3 loop reads CAAAVQGLGEQYF. The CDR3 coding sequence is TGTGCCGCCGCCGTTCAGGGGTTGGGCGAGCAGTACTTC.

This chain connects TRBV6-5 to TRBJ1-5; D unresolved. V was trimmed by 7 bases and J by 2 bases, leaving 15 bases between them. The germline gives CDR1 MNHEY, CDR2 SVGAGI. This CDR3 comprises 15 residues. CDR3 protein: CASMPVAYGNQPQHF. In nucleotides, the CDR3 is TGTGCCAGCATGCCGGTTGCTTATGGCAATCAGCCCCAGCATTTT.

This chain joins TRBV25-1 and TRBJ2-7; TRBD1 matches at 11 bases. V shed 4 bases and J 5 bases; nucleotides not matched to a gene: 13. Germline-derived CDR1 and CDR2 are MGHDK and SYGVNS. CDR3 length: 17 residues. CDR3 sequence: CASSVTGTGGGRDEQYF. CDR3 nucleotide sequence: TGTGCCAGCAGTGTCACCGGGACAGGGGGTGGAAGGGACGAGCAGTACTTC.

This clone was seen only a few times. This chain's CDR3 is CASSLDGRGSPLHF. The DNA of the CDR3 is TGTGCCAGCAGCTTGGATGGAAGGGGTTCACCCCTCCACTTT. The chain is built from TRBV7-9 and TRBJ1-6; possible D gene TRBD1, 5 bases. Germline values: CDR1 SEHNR, CDR2 FQNEAQ (reference sequence). The CDR3 contains 14 residues. V was pared by 3 bases and J by 9 bases, with 12 bases between. Drawing the rest from reference TRBV7-9 and TRBJ1-6, the complete variable domain is DTGVSQNPRHKITKRGQNVTFRCDPISEHNRLYWYRQTLGQGPEFLTYFQNEAQLEKSRLLSDRFSAERPKGSFSTLEIQRTEQGDSAMYLCASSLDGRGSPLHFGNGTRLTVT.

The rearrangement links TRBV7-9 to TRBJ2-1; D is undetermined. V lost 4 bases to trimming and J lost 4 bases, with 17 bases between them. Germline loops: CDR1 SEHNR, CDR2 FQNEAQ (reference sequence). The CDR3 extends over 16 amino acids. The CDR3 nucleotides read TGTGCCAGCAGCTACTTCTCTGACAAACTTTACAATGAGCAGTTCTTC. This gives the protein CASSYFSDKLYNEQFF.

V and J are TRBV11-1 and TRBJ2-2; possible D gene TRBD1, 5 bases. The CDR3 has 14 residues. CDR1 is SGHAT, CDR2 FQDESV, per germline (reference sequence). Trimming removed 4 bases from V and 6 bases from J, with 12 bases in between. CDR3 nucleotides: TGTGCCAGCAGCTCCCAAGGACATTCCGGGGAGCTGTTTTTT. Its translation: CASSSQGHSGELFF.

The chain recombines TRBV14 with TRBJ2-5; D is unresolved. Trimming took off 7 bases at V and 1 base at J, with 13 bases between the two ends. Germline V CDR1 and CDR2: SGHDN, FVKESK. The CDR3 is made up of 14 amino acids. The CDR3 DNA reads TGTGCCAGCAAGGGTCGGGCCAGCCAAGAGACCCAGTACTTC. Translation: CASKGRASQETQYF.

The chain links TRBV6-5 to TRBJ2-7; no firm D call. Per germline, CDR1 MNHEY and CDR2 SVGAGI. Deletions cut 5 bases from V and 0 bases from J, with 11 bases between. This CDR3 comprises 14 residues. CDR3 DNA sequence: TGTGCCAGCAGTAGGGTGGCGAGCTCCTACGAGCAGTACTTC. Protein product: CASSRVASSYEQYF.

The chain employs TRBV6-5 and TRBJ2-7, with 8 bases fitting TRBD1. The CDR3 length is 14 residues. V lost 6 bases and J lost 6; bases outside the gene matches: 10. Germline V gene sequence: CDR1 MNHEY, CDR2 SVGAGI. CDR3 region: CASSLLTGASEQYF. In nucleotides, the CDR3 is TGTGCCAGCAGCCTCCTGACAGGGGCCAGCGAGCAGTACTTC.

J is TRBJ2-7 and V is TRBV19, with a tentative D call TRBD1 (6 bases). V was trimmed by 4 bases and J by 5 bases, leaving 12 bases between them. Germline CDR1 reads LNHDA; CDR2 reads SQIVND (reference sequence). CDR3 length: 13 amino acids. The CDR3 DNA reads TGTGCCAGTAGTAGTTACAGGGACAACGAGCAGTACTTC. It translates to CASSSYRDNEQYF.

This rearrangement joins TRBV5-1 to TRBJ1-4; no definite D call. The CDR3 runs to 16 residues. V lost 7 bases, J lost 8 bases, and 24 bases lay in between. CDR1 SGHRS and CDR2 YFSETQ come from the germline V gene. CDR3 sequence: CASCVVGATVGEKLFF. As DNA, the CDR3 is TGCGCCAGCTGTGTCGTGGGCGCGACGGTGGGGGAAAAACTGTTTTTT.

The chain has TRBV4-3 and TRBJ2-2; TRBD1 agrees at 7 bases. Per the germline V gene, CDR1 is LGHNA and CDR2 is YSLEER. This CDR3 region has 15 residues. Trimming took 4 bases from V and 7 from J; bases not matched to a gene: 9. CDR3 in amino acids: CASSRADRADGELFF. Written as DNA, the CDR3 is TGCGCCAGCAGCCGAGCCGACAGGGCGGACGGGGAGCTGTTTTTT.